What follows are 9 T cell receptor beta chains derived from one specimen sequenced in a study of shared clonotypes between healthy human individuals. Sequencing was performed with immunoSEQ multiplex PCR; in TCRdb, only in-frame clones are kept and a portion is missing. This table holds 2 million to 2.5 million clones, more than 85% found once. The sequenced material came from naive CD4+ T cells from PBMCs. Subset in this sample: CD45RA+ positively selected. The receptors were gathered from a man younger than 30 in good health. Some clones in this sample may be carry-over from other donors' samples.

CDR3 loop: CASSPPLAGSKNIQYF. The CDR3 bases are TGTGCCAGCTCACCACCCCTTGCCGGCTCCAAAAACATTCAGTACTTC. The chain couples TRBV18 to TRBJ2-4, with D unresolved. The CDR3 runs 16 residues. Germline V lookup: CDR1 KGHSH, CDR2 LQKENI. V gave up 0 bases and J gave up 2 bases, with 11 bases separating them.

The gene calls are TRBV2 and TRBJ2-1; 7 bases agree with TRBD2. Trimming took 6 bases from V and 10 from J; bases not matched to a gene: 12. The germline gives CDR1 SNHLY, CDR2 FYNNEI. The CDR3 totals 14 residues. For the CDR3, the DNA is TGTGCCAGCAGACAATTGAGCGGGGCAGGCGAGCAGTTCTTC. Translation gives CASRQLSGAGEQFF.

The chain uses TRBV6-5 and TRBJ2-7, with 12 bases identical to TRBD2. The CDR3 runs to 15 residues. Germline CDR1 is MNHEY and CDR2 is SVGAGI. Germline trimming cut 6 bases from V and 2 bases from J; bases unmatched to any gene: 5. CDR3 coding DNA: TGTGCCAGCAGATGGACTAGCGGGAAACCCTACGAGCAGTACTTC. The encoded protein is CASRWTSGKPYEQYF.

V usage is TRBV7-8 and J usage is TRBJ2-1; TRBD2 is a possible D gene (5 bases). V lost 5 bases, J lost 10 bases, and 15 bases lay in between. The CDR3 loop spans 13 amino acids. Germline CDR1 SGHVS, CDR2 FQNEAQ. DNA for the CDR3: TGTGCCAGCAGCCTCCCAGAAGTAGCGGAGCAGTTCTTC. This codes for CASSLPEVAEQFF.

This sequence joins TRBV7-5 and TRBJ1-5. TRBV7-5 is a pseudogene segment. The CDR3 sequence is 17 residues long. The CDR3 loop reads CVRSTPGTQASNQPQHF. The CDR3 DNA reads TGTGTCAGAAGCACCCCCGGGACTCAGGCGAGCAATCAGCCCCAGCATTTT.

This CDR3 reads CSVVGQGGDQPQHF. CDR3 DNA: TGCAGCGTTGTCGGCCAGGGGGGGGACCAGCCCCAGCATTTT. The rearrangement joins TRBV29-1 to TRBJ1-5; TRBD1 matches 7 bases. This CDR3 spans 14 amino acids. V shed 4 bases and J 7 bases; nucleotides not matched to a gene: 10. Germline CDR1 is SQVTM and CDR2 is ANQGSEA.

CDR3 DNA sequence: TGTGCCAGCACAGACCAAAGGCCGGCGGGCTATGGCTACACCTTC. It translates to CASTDQRPAGYGYTF. The rearrangement links TRBV7-9 to TRBJ1-2; no clear D. Germline values: CDR1 SEHNR, CDR2 FQNEAQ (reference sequence). V was cut by 7 bases and J by 4 bases, with 19 bases left in between. The CDR3 contains 15 residues.

The chain combines TRBV5-1 with TRBJ1-2, with TRBD1 matching 8 bases. Germline V lookup: CDR1 SGHRS, CDR2 YFSETQ. CDR3 length: 13 amino acids. V shed 5 bases, J shed 8 bases, and the junction held 8 bases outside the gene matches. CDR3 nucleotide sequence: TGCGCCAGCAGAGGGCAGGGGGCGGAGGGCTACACCTTC. This sequence encodes CASRGQGAEGYTF.

V and J are TRBV18 and TRBJ2-7; D perhaps matches TRBD1 (5 bases). Trimming removed 3 bases from V and 4 bases from J, with 13 bases in between. The germline gives CDR1 KGHSH, CDR2 LQKENI. CDR3 size: 14 residues. For the CDR3, the DNA is TGTGCCAGCTCACCCCCGCCAGGGTTGTACGAGCAGTACTTC. It yields the protein CASSPPPGLYEQYF. The full variable domain, with the rest looked up from reference TRBV18 and TRBJ2-7, is NAGVMQNPRHLVRRRGQEARLRCSPMKGHSHVYWYRQLPEEGLKFMVYLQKENIIDESGMPKERFSAEFPKEGPSILRIQQVVRGDSAAYFCASSPPPGLYEQYFGPGTRLTVT.